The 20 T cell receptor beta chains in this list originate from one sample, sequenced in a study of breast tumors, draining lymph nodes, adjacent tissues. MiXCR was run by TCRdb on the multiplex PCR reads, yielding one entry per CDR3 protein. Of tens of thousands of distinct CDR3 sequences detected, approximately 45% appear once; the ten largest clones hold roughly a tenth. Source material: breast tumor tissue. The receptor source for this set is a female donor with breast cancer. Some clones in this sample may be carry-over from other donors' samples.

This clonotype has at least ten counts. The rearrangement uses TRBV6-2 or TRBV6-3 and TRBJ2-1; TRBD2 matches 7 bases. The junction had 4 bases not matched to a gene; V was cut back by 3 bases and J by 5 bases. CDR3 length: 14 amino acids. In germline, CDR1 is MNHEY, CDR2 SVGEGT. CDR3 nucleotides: TGTGCCAGCAGTTATGCGGGAGTCAACAATGAGCAGTTCTTC. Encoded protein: CASSYAGVNNEQFF.

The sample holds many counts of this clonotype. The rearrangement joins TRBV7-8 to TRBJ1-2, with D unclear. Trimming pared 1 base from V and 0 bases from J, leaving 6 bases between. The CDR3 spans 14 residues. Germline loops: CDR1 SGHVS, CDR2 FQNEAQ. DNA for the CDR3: TGTGCCAGCAGCTTAGGCAGAACTAACTATGGCTACACCTTC. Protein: CASSLGRTNYGYTF.

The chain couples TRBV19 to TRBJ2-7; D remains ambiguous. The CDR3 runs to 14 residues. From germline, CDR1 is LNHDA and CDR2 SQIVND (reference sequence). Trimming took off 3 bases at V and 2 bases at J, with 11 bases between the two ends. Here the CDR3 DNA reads TGTGCCAGTAGTATCGTGGGCAGAGCCTACGAGCAGTACTTC. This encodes CASSIVGRAYEQYF.

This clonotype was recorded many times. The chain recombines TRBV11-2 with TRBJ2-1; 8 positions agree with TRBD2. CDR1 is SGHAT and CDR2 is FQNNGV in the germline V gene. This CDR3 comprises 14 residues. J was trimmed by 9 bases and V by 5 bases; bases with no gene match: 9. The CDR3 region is CASSAGLGSLEQFF. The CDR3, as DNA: TGTGCCAGCAGCGCGGGACTAGGCTCGCTTGAGCAGTTCTTC.

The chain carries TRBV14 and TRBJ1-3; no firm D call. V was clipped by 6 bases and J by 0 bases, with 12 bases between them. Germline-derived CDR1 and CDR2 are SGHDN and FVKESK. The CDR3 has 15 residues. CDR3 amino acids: CASSRGRFSGNTIYF. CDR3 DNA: TGTGCCAGCAGTCGAGGACGTTTCTCTGGAAACACCATATATTTT.

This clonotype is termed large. The CDR3 spells CASSPTRAGIGYTF. The CDR3 coding sequence is TGTGCCAGCAGTCCAACTCGGGCAGGGATAGGCTACACCTTC. The chain has TRBV2 and TRBJ1-2; D is perhaps TRBD1 (5 bases). Germline CDR1 reads SNHLY; CDR2 reads FYNNEI. V was pared by 5 bases and J by 8 bases, with 18 bases between. The CDR3 contains 14 residues.

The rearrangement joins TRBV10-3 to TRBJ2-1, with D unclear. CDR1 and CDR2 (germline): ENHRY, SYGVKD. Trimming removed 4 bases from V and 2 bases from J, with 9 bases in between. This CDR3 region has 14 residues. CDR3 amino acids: CAISGYRAYNEQFF. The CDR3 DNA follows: TGTGCCATCAGTGGGTACCGGGCCTACAATGAGCAGTTCTTC.

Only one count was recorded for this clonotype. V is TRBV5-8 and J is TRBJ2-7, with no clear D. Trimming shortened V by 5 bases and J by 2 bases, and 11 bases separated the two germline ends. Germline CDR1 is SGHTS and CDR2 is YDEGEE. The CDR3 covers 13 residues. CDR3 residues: CASRLHKTYEQYF. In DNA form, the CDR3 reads TGTGCCAGCAGATTGCACAAAACCTACGAGCAGTACTTC.

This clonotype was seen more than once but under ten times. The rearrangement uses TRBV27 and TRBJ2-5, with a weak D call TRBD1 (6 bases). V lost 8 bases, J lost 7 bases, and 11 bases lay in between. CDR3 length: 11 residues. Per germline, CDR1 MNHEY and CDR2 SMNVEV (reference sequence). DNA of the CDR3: TGTGCCAGCCGCTTGACAGGGACCCAGTACTTC. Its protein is CASRLTGTQYF.

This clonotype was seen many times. CDR3 DNA sequence: TGTGCCAGCAGTTACAGCGAGTTGAATGGCTACACCTTC. Amino acids: CASSYSELNGYTF. The gene calls are TRBV12-3 or TRBV12-4 and TRBJ1-2; no clear D. The V end was cut by 4 bases, the J end by 6 bases, with 12 bases between. The CDR3 sequence is 13 residues long.

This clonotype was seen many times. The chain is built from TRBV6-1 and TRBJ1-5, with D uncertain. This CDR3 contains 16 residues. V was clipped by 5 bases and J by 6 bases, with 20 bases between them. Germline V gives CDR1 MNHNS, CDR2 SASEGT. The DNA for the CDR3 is TGTGCCAGCAGTCCAAATCCCGGGCCCCAAAGTCAGCCCCAGCATTTT. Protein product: CASSPNPGPQSQPQHF.

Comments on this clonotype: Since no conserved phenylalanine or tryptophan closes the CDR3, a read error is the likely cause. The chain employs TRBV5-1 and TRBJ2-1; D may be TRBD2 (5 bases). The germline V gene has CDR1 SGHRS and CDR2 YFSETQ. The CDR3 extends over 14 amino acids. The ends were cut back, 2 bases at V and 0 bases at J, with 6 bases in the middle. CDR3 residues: CASSFEGSYNEQFR. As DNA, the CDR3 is TGCGCCAGCAGCTTTGAGGGCTCCTACAATGAGCAGTTCAGA.

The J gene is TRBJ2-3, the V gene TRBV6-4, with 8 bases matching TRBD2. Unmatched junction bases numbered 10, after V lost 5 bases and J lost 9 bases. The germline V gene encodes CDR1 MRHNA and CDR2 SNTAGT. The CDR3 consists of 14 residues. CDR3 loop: CASSPAGGVDTQYF. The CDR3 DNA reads TGTGCCAGCAGTCCGGCGGGAGGTGTGGACACGCAGTATTTT.

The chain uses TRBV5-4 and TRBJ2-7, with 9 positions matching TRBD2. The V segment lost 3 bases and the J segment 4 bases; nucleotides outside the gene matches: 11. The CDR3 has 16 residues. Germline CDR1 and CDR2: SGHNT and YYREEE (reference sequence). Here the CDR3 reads CASSSPLAGVLYEQYF. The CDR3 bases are TGTGCCAGCAGCTCCCCACTAGCGGGCGTGCTTTACGAGCAGTACTTC. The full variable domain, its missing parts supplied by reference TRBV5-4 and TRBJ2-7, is ETGVTQSPTHLIKTRGQQVTLRCSSQSGHNTVSWYQQALGQGPQFIFQYYREEENGRGNFPPRFSGLQFPNYSSELNVNALELDDSALYLCASSSPLAGVLYEQYFGPGTRLTVT.

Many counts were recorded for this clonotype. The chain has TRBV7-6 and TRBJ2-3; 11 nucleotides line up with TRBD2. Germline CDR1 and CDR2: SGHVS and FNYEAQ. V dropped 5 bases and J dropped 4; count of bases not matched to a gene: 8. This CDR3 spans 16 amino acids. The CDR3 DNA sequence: TGTGCCAGCAGCGATATAGCGGGAGGGATCGCAGATACGCAGTATTTT. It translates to CASSDIAGGIADTQYF.

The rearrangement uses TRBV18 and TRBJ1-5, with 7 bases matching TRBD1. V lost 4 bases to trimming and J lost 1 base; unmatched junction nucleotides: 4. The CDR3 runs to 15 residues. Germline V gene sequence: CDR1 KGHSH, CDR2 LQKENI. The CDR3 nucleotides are TGTGCCAGCTCACGACTACAGGGGAGCAATCAGCCCCAGCATTTT. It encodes CASSRLQGSNQPQHF.

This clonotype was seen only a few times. CDR3 DNA: TGTGCCAGTAGACCGCCGACTTCAAACACTGAAGCTTTCTTT. This encodes CASRPPTSNTEAFF. The chain combines TRBV19 with TRBJ1-1, with D uncertain. V lost 6 bases and J 2 bases, leaving 13 bases between the germline ends. This CDR3 region has 14 residues. Germline CDR1 reads LNHDA; CDR2 reads SQIVND (reference sequence).

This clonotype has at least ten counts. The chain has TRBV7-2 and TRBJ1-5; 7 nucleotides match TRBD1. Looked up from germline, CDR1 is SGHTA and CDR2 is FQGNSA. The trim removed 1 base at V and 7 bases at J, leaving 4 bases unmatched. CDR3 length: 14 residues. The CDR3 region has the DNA TGTGCCAGCAGCTTAGAGACAGGGTACCAGCCCCAGCATTTT. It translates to CASSLETGYQPQHF.

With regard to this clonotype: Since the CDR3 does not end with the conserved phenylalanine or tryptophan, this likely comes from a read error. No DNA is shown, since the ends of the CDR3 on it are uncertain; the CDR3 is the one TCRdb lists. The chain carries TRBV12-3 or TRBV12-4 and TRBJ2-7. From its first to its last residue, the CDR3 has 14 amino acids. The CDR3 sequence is CASSSVAISYEQYL.

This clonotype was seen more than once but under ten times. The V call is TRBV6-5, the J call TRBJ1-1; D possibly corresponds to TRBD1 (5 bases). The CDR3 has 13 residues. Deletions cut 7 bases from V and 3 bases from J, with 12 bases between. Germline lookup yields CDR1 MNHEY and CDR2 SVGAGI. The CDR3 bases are TGTGCCAGCACCACAGACAGATACACTGAAGCTTTCTTT. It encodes CASTTDRYTEAFF.